This TCR beta chain was found in a study of T cell repertoires in cytomegalovirus infection. TCRdb ran MiXCR on the reads and lists one entry per CDR3 protein. The data contain approximately 110,000 distinct CDR3 sequences, approximately 30% of them singletons. The V end was cut by 3 bases, the J end by 6 bases, with 12 bases between. Per germline, CDR1 LNHDA and CDR2 SQIVND (reference sequence). The CDR3 extends over 14 amino acids. This clonotype was found many times. Its target is not known. This receptor was identified in a human donor in good health (CMV status not recorded). Some clones in this sample may be carry-over from other donors' samples. V is TRBV19 and J is TRBJ2-1; weak D call: TRBD2 (5 bases). Sequenced material: CD8+ T cells from cultured PBMCs, taken from culture after CMV antigen stimulation. The CDR3: CASSMGGLLNEQFF. The CDR3 nucleotides read TGTGCCAGTAGTATGGGTGGACTCCTCAATGAGCAGTTCTTC.